These 29 T cell receptor beta chains share one sample of origin, sequenced in a study of blood T cell repertoires in COVID-19. Profiling relied on immunoSEQ multiplex PCR, and the TCRdb table lists in-frame clones only, not all of them. This repertoire shows some 66,000 clones, around 84% found once; its top ten account for roughly 6.9%. Material for sequencing was peripheral blood. The receptors originated from a man in his forties or fifties with active COVID-19.

The chain recombines TRBV7-9 with TRBJ2-6; D not certain. The CDR3 loop spans 15 amino acids. The V and J ends lost 1 base and 2 bases respectively, with 6 bases between them. Germline CDR1 SEHNR, CDR2 FQNEAQ (reference sequence). This CDR3 reads CASSLVSAGANVLTF. DNA for the CDR3: TGTGCCAGCAGCTTAGTGTCGGCTGGGGCCAACGTCCTGACTTTC. The variable domain in full, with the rest retrieved from reference TRBV7-9 and TRBJ2-6, is DTGVSQNPRHKITKRGQNVTFRCDPISEHNRLYWYRQTLGQGPEFLTYFQNEAQLEKSRLLSDRFSAERPKGSFSTLEIQRTEQGDSAMYLCASSLVSAGANVLTFGAGSRLTVL.

The J gene is TRBJ2-7, the V gene TRBV27; tentative D call: TRBD2 (6 bases). Per germline, CDR1 MNHEY and CDR2 SMNVEV (reference sequence). Trimming left V 5 bases short and J 7 bases short, with 24 bases between. This CDR3 is built from 16 residues. This CDR3 reads CASSSSWGPGVGEQYV. The CDR3 region has the DNA TGTGCCAGCAGTAGTTCATGGGGACCGGGAGTGGGGGAGCAGTACGTC.

The chain employs TRBV9 and TRBJ1-1; D is perhaps TRBD1 (6 bases). The length of the CDR3 is 12 residues. Germline-derived CDR1 and CDR2 are SGDLS and YYNGEE. Trimming removed 4 bases from V and 7 bases from J, with 11 bases in between. CDR3 in DNA: TGTGCCAGCAGCCTCCAGGGACATGAAGCTTTCTTT. Translating it yields CASSLQGHEAFF.

The chain combines TRBV12-1 with TRBJ2-6; the D call in the table, TRBD1, was not verified against the DNA. TRBV12-1 is annotated as a pseudogene. This CDR3 is built from 17 residues. The CDR3 sequence is CASSLRTGLRGANVLTF. The CDR3 DNA follows: TGTGCCAGCAGCCTACGGACAGGGCTACGTGGGGCCAACGTCCTGACTTTC.

The chain carries TRBV11-2 and TRBJ2-7; D uncertain. Germline V lookup: CDR1 SGHAT, CDR2 FQNNGV. This CDR3 region has 14 residues. V gave up 0 bases and J gave up 2 bases, with 8 bases separating them. DNA of the CDR3: TGTGCCAGCAGCTTAGATCGCGCCCCCTACGAGCAGTACGTC. Translation gives CASSLDRAPYEQYV.

The V gene is TRBV11-2, the J gene TRBJ2-1; the D gene is possibly TRBD2 (5 bases). This CDR3 spans 15 amino acids. Between the trimmed V and J ends, which lost 4 bases and 1 base, there was a span of 11 bases. The V gene's germline CDR1 is SGHAT and CDR2 FQNNGV. CDR3 nucleotide sequence: TGTGCCAGCAGCTCCGAACCGGGATCCTACAATGAGCAGTTCTTC. It codes for CASSSEPGSYNEQFF.

The genes are TRBV19 and TRBJ2-1, with TRBD1 identical over 7 bases. CDR1 LNHDA and CDR2 SQIVND come from the germline V gene (reference sequence). V dropped 3 bases and J dropped 12; count of bases not matched to a gene: 11. This CDR3 is built from 14 residues. The CDR3 region is CASSISYRGKGQFF. CDR3 DNA sequence: TGTGCCAGTAGTATTTCCTACAGGGGAAAAGGGCAGTTCTTC.

This chain connects TRBV7-2 to TRBJ1-1; 8 nucleotides agree with TRBD1. Trimming cost V 5 bases and J 0 bases; bases outside gene matches: 8. The CDR3 spans 16 residues. Germline CDR1 reads SGHTA; CDR2 reads FQGNSA. The CDR3 protein is CASSPRQGLLNTEAFF. In DNA, the CDR3 is TGTGCCAGCAGCCCGAGACAGGGGCTATTGAACACTGAAGCTTTCTTT. The whole variable domain, filled in from reference TRBV7-2 and TRBJ1-1, reads GAGVSQSPSNKVTEKGKDVELRCDPISGHTALYWYRQSLGQGLEFLIYFQGNSAPDKSGLPSDRFSAERTGGSVSTLTIQRTQQEDSAVYLCASSPRQGLLNTEAFFGQGTRLTVV.

This chain links TRBV5-1 with TRBJ2-2; D call uncertain. This CDR3 has 15 amino acids. Trimming removed 0 bases at V and 1 base at J, with 7 bases between. Germline assignment: CDR1 SGHRS and CDR2 YFSETQ. CDR3 DNA sequence: TGCGCCAGCAGCTTGGTAGTCGGGAACACCGGGGAGCTGTTTTTT. Translated: CASSLVVGNTGELFF.

The V call is TRBV3-1 (or the pseudogene TRBV3-2), the J call TRBJ1-3; 7 nucleotides agree with TRBD1. Germline CDR1 is LGHDT and CDR2 is YNNKEL (reference sequence). The trim removed 0 bases at V and 1 base at J, leaving 9 bases unmatched. The CDR3 is 18 amino acids. This chain's CDR3 is CASSQDRTGPSSGNTIYF. DNA for the CDR3: TGTGCCAGCAGCCAAGATAGGACAGGCCCGTCGTCTGGAAACACCATATATTTT.

The chain is built from TRBV19 and TRBJ1-4; TRBD1 is a possible D gene (6 bases). The V and J ends lost 5 bases and 8 bases respectively, with 12 bases between them. The CDR3 contains 13 residues. Germline lookup yields CDR1 LNHDA and CDR2 SQIVND (reference sequence). The CDR3: CASSETGREKLFF. In DNA form, the CDR3 reads TGTGCCAGTAGTGAAACAGGGAGAGAAAAACTGTTTTTT.

The chain joins TRBV27 to TRBJ1-6, with a weak D call TRBD1 (5 bases). The CDR3 totals 15 residues. V was clipped by 0 bases and J by 6 bases, with 9 bases between them. Germline V gene data show CDR1 as MNHEY and CDR2 as SMNVEV (reference sequence). The chain's CDR3 is CASSLSDSRNSPLHF. CDR3 bases: TGTGCCAGCAGTTTATCTGACAGCCGTAATTCACCCCTCCACTTT.

This chain links TRBV19 with TRBJ2-7; no definite D call. The CDR3 has 14 amino acids. Between the trimmed V and J ends, which lost 4 bases and 6 bases, there was a span of 16 bases. The germline gives CDR1 LNHDA, CDR2 SQIVND (reference sequence). The CDR3 loop is CASSSYGATGEQYF. CDR3 nucleotide sequence: TGTGCCAGTAGTAGCTACGGCGCGACGGGCGAGCAGTACTTC.

The chain carries TRBV6-5 and TRBJ2-2; 8 nucleotides match TRBD2. CDR1 and CDR2 from the germline V gene are MNHEY and SVGAGI. The CDR3 sequence is 15 residues long. Trimming cost V 5 bases and J 4 bases; bases outside gene matches: 6. The CDR3 reads CASSRGGPSTGELFF. CDR3 DNA: TGTGCCAGCAGTCGCGGGGGGCCCAGCACCGGGGAGCTGTTTTTT.

The gene calls are TRBV6-5 and TRBJ2-1, with D perhaps matching TRBD2 (6 bases). V gave up 6 bases and J gave up 5 bases, with 8 bases separating them. Germline V gives CDR1 MNHEY, CDR2 SVGAGI. The CDR3 has 12 residues. The CDR3 DNA reads TGTGCCAGCAGGACTAGAAACAATGAGCAGTTCTTC. Translating it yields CASRTRNNEQFF.

The chain recombines TRBV16 with TRBJ1-1; 10 positions match TRBD1. CDR3 length equals 15 residues. V gave up 4 bases and J gave up 4 bases; unmatched junction bases: 6. Germline loops: CDR1 KGHSY, CDR2 FQNENV. The CDR3 here is CASSRQGAWGTEAFF. The CDR3 bases are TGTGCCAGCAGCCGACAGGGGGCGTGGGGCACTGAAGCTTTCTTT.

The J gene is TRBJ1-1, the V gene TRBV29-1; weak D call: TRBD1 (6 bases). Trimming removed 7 bases at V and 4 bases at J, with 16 bases between. The CDR3 is 13 residues long. Germline V gene lookup returns CDR1 SQVTM and CDR2 ANQGSEA. CDR3 sequence: CSASGDRGTEAFF. The CDR3 DNA sequence: TGCAGCGCTTCAGGGGACCGGGGCACTGAAGCTTTCTTT.

This chain uses TRBV4-2 with TRBJ2-1; 7 bases fit TRBD2. Germline V gives CDR1 LGHNA, CDR2 YNFKEQ. The V gene end was trimmed by 0 bases and the J gene end by 1 base; junction bases not matched to a gene: 0. The CDR3 has 15 amino acids. CDR3 loop: CASSQELASYNEQFF. Written as DNA, the CDR3 is TGTGCCAGCAGCCAAGAACTAGCGTCCTACAATGAGCAGTTCTTC.

V gene TRBV27 combines with J gene TRBJ2-7; TRBD1 agrees at 8 bases. The CDR3 has 15 amino acids. Germline CDR1 reads MNHEY; CDR2 reads SMNVEV (reference sequence). V dropped 4 bases and J dropped 6; count of bases not matched to a gene: 11. CDR3 protein: CASSSARQGSTEQYF. DNA for the CDR3: TGTGCCAGCAGTTCCGCTCGACAGGGGTCGACCGAGCAGTACTTC.

The chain carries TRBV3-1 (or the pseudogene TRBV3-2) and TRBJ2-3; possibly TRBD2 for D (5 bases). The germline gives CDR1 LGHDT, CDR2 YNNKEL (reference sequence). V was pared by 5 bases and J by 2 bases, with 17 bases between. This CDR3 contains 16 residues. In DNA, the CDR3 is TGTGCCAGCAGCACACGTGCGACGGGATTCACAGATACGCAGTATTTT. Amino acid sequence: CASSTRATGFTDTQYF.

In its sample, this clone was seen once. The genes are TRBV3-1 (or the pseudogene TRBV3-2) and TRBJ2-3, with D possibly matching TRBD2 (7 bases). The CDR3 consists of 15 residues. Germline assignment: CDR1 LGHDT and CDR2 YNNKEL (reference sequence). V lost 6 bases to trimming and J lost 2 bases, with 15 bases between them. The CDR3 reads CASRLTGRATDTQYF. The DNA of the CDR3 is TGTGCCAGCAGACTTACAGGGAGGGCCACAGATACGCAGTATTTT.

The chain uses TRBV11-3 and TRBJ1-5; 8 positions agree with TRBD1. The CDR3 totals 14 residues. V shed 6 bases, J shed 7 bases, and the junction held 8 bases outside the gene matches. The V gene's germline CDR1 is SGHNT and CDR2 YENEEA. The CDR3 bases are TGTGCCAGCAGGAGGGGACAGGCCAAACAGCCCCAGCATTTT. Translating gives CASRRGQAKQPQHF.

J is TRBJ2-7 and V is TRBV19; 11 bases match TRBD2. There are 17 residues in the CDR3. Looked up from germline, CDR1 is LNHDA and CDR2 is SQIVND (reference sequence). V was pared by 3 bases and J by 3 bases, with 10 bases of the junction left unmatched. CDR3 sequence (DNA): TGTGCCAGTAGTATCCCTCTTAGCGGGAGGGTCCTCTACGAGCAGTACGTC. Protein sequence: CASSIPLSGRVLYEQYV.

This chain connects TRBV6-5 to TRBJ1-2; maybe TRBD1 (6 bases). Trimming removed 7 bases from V and 4 bases from J, with 16 bases in between. The CDR3 extends over 14 amino acids. Germline V gene data show CDR1 as MNHEY and CDR2 as SVGAGI. CDR3 sequence reads: CASTDGGGRYGYTF. The CDR3, as DNA: TGTGCCAGCACCGACGGGGGGGGCCGCTATGGCTACACCTTC.

The V and J genes are TRBV6-5 and TRBJ2-1; 8 nucleotides agree with TRBD2. This CDR3 has 15 residues. Germline lookup yields CDR1 MNHEY and CDR2 SVGAGI. The J segment lost 7 bases and the V segment lost 2 bases, leaving 7 bases of the junction unmatched. This CDR3 is CASSYRTSLSNEQFF. CDR3 nucleotides: TGTGCCAGCAGTTACAGGACTAGCCTAAGTAATGAGCAGTTCTTC.

This chain connects TRBV7-2 to TRBJ1-2; 8 bases fit TRBD1. Germline V CDR1 and CDR2: SGHTA, FQGNSA. The V gene end was trimmed by 4 bases and the J gene end by 5 bases; junction bases not matched to a gene: 3. This CDR3 has 13 residues. In DNA, the CDR3 is TGTGCCAGCAGCTCGGGACAGGAGTATGGCTACACCTTC. It yields the protein CASSSGQEYGYTF.

This sequence joins TRBV19 and TRBJ2-4, with TRBD2 matching over 8 bases. This CDR3 has 15 amino acids. Trimming cost V 10 bases and J 9 bases; bases outside gene matches: 17. Germline V gene sequence: CDR1 LNHDA, CDR2 SQIVND (reference sequence). The CDR3 DNA follows: TGTGCCACTACATCGGGAGGGACTAGGGAAATCATTCAGTACTTC. This gives the protein CATTSGGTREIIQYF.

The J gene is TRBJ2-4, the V gene TRBV19, with 11 bases fitting TRBD1. V lost 8 bases and J lost 6; bases outside the gene matches: 9. The CDR3 is 15 amino acids. Germline V gene lookup returns CDR1 LNHDA and CDR2 SQIVND (reference sequence). The CDR3 sequence: CASWDRGTGGNIQYF. CDR3 nucleotides: TGTGCCAGTTGGGATAGAGGGACAGGGGGAAACATTCAGTACTTC.

This clone has a single count. J is TRBJ2-3 and V is TRBV30; 10 bases are a match to TRBD2. The J segment lost 1 base and the V segment lost 2 bases, leaving 3 bases of the junction unmatched. This CDR3 contains 15 residues. CDR1 is GTSNPN, CDR2 SVGIG, per germline (reference sequence). The CDR3 sequence is CAWSPGLAGTDTQYF. The CDR3 DNA is TGTGCCTGGAGTCCCGGACTAGCGGGCACAGATACGCAGTATTTT. The full variable domain, completed using reference TRBV30 and TRBJ2-3, is SQTIHQWPATLVQPVGSPLSLECTVEGTSNPNLYWYRQAAGRGLQLLFYSVGIGQISSEVPQNLSASRPQDRQFILSSKKLLLSDSGFYLCAWSPGLAGTDTQYFGPGTRLTVL.